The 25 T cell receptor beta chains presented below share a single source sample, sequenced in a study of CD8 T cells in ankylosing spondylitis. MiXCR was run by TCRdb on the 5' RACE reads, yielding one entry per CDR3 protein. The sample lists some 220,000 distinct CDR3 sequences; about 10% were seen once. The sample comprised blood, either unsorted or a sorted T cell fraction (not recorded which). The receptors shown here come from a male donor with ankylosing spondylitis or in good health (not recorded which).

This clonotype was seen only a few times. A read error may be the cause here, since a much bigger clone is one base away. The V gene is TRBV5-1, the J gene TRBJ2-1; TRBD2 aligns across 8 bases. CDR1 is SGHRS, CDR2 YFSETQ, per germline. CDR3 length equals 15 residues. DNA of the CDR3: TGCGTCAGCAGCTTGGATCGGACTAGCCTTCGGGAGCAGTTCTTC. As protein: CVSSLDRTSLREQFF.

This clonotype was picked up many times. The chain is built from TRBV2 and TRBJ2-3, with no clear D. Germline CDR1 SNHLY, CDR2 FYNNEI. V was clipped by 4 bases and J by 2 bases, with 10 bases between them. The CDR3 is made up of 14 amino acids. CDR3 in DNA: TGTGCCAGCAGTGGAGTCTTACCCACAGATACGCAGTATTTT. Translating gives CASSGVLPTDTQYF. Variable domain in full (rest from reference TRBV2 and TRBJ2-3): EPEVTQTPSHQVTQMGQEVILRCVPISNHLYFYWYRQILGQKVEFLVSFYNNEISEKSEIFDDQFSVERPDGSNFTLKIRSTKLEDSAMYFCASSGVLPTDTQYFGPGTRLTVL.

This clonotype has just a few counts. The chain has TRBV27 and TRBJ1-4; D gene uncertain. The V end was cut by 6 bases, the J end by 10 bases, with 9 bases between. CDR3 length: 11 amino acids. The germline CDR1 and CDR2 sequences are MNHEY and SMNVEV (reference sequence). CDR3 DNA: TGTGCCAGCAGCGGCTCGGGAAAACTGTTTTTT. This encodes CASSGSGKLFF.

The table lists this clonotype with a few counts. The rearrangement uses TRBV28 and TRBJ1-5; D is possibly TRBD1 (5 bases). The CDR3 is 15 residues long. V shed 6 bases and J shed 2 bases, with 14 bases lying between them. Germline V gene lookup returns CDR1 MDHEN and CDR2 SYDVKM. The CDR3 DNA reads TGTGCCAGCAGCTCCCCCGGGGGGGGCAATCAGCCCCAGCATTTT. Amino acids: CASSSPGGGNQPQHF. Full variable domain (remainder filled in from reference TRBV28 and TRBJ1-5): DVKVTQSSRYLVKRTGEKVFLECVQDMDHENMFWYRQDPGLGLRLIYFSYDVKMKEKGDIPEGYSVSREKKERFSLILESASTNQTSMYLCASSSPGGGNQPQHFGDGTRLSIL.

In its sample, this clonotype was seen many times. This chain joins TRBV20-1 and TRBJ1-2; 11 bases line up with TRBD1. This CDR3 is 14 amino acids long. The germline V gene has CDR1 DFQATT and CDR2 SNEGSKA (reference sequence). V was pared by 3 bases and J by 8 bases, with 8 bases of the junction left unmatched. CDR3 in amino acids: CSASEGQGAGGYTF. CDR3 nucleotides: TGCAGTGCTAGCGAAGGACAGGGGGCGGGCGGCTACACCTTC.

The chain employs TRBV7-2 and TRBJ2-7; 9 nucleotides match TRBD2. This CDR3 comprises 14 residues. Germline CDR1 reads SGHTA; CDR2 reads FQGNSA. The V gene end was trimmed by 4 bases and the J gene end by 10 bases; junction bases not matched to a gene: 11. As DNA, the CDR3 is TGTGCCAGCAGCTCGCGACTAGCGGACCCCGTTCAGTACTTC. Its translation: CASSSRLADPVQYF.

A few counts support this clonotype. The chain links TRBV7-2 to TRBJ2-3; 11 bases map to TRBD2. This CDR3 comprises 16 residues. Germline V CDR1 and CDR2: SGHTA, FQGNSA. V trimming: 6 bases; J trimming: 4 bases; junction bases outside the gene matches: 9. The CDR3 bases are TGTGCCAGCAGACCCTTAGCGGGGGGGGTAGCAGATACGCAGTATTTT. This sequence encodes CASRPLAGGVADTQYF.

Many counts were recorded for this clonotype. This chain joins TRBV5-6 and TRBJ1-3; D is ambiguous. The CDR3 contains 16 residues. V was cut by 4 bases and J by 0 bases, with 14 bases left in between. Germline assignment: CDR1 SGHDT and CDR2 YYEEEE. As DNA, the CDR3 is TGTGCCAGCAGCAGAACAGAGACTAGCTCTGGAAACACCATATATTTT. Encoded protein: CASSRTETSSGNTIYF. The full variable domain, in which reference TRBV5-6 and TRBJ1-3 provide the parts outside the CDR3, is DAGVTQSPTHLIKTRGQQVTLRCSPKSGHDTVSWYQQALGQGPQFIFQYYEEEERQRGNFPDRFSGHQFPNYSSELNVNALLLGDSALYLCASSRTETSSGNTIYFGEGSWLTVV.

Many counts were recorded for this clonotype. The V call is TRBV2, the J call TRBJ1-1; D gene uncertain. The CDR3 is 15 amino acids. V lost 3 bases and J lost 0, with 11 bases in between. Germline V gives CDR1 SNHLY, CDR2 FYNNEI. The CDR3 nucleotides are TGTGCCAGCAGTGAGTTGGAGGCGGTGAACACTGAAGCTTTCTTT. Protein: CASSELEAVNTEAFF. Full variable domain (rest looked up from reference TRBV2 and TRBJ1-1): EPEVTQTPSHQVTQMGQEVILRCVPISNHLYFYWYRQILGQKVEFLVSFYNNEISEKSEIFDDQFSVERPDGSNFTLKIRSTKLEDSAMYFCASSELEAVNTEAFFGQGTRLTVV.

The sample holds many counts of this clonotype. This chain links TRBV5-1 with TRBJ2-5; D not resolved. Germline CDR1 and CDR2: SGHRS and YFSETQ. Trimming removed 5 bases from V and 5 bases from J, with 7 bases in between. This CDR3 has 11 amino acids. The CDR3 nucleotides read TGCGCCAGCAGAGCCGGGGAGACCCAGTACTTC. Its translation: CASRAGETQYF.

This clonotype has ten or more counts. CDR3 sequence reads: CASKGGYTEAFF. CDR3 in DNA: TGTGCCAGCAAAGGGGGGTACACTGAAGCTTTCTTT. The chain employs TRBV7-9 and TRBJ1-1; TRBD1 might be the D (6 bases). This CDR3 is built from 12 residues. Germline loops: CDR1 SEHNR, CDR2 FQNEAQ (reference sequence). Trimming removed 7 bases from V and 3 bases from J, with 9 bases in between.

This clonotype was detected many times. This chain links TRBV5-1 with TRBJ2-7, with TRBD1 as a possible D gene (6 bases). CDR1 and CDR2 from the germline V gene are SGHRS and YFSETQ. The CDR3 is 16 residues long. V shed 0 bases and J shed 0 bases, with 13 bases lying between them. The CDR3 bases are TGCGCCAGCAGCTTGGAACAGGGTTATACCTCCTACGAGCAGTACTTC. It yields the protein CASSLEQGYTSYEQYF.

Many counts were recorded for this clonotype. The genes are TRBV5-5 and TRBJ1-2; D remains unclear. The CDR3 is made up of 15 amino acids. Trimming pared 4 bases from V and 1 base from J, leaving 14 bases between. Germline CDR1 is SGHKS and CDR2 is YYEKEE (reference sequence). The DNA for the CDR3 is TGTGCCAGCAGCCCCTTGGGAGGGTATAACTATGGCTACACCTTC. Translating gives CASSPLGGYNYGYTF.

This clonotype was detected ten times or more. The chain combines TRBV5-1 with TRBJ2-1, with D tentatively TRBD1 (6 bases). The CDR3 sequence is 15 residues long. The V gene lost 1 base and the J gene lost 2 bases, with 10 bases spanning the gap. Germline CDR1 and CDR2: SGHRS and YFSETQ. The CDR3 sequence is CASSLKDRAYNEQFF. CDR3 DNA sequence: TGCGCCAGCAGCTTGAAGGACAGAGCCTACAATGAGCAGTTCTTC.

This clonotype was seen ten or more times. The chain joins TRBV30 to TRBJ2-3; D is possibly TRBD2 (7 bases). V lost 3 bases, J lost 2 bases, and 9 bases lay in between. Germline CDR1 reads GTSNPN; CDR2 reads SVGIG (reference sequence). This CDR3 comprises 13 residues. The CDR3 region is CAWRGGVTDTQYF. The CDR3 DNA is TGTGCCTGGAGAGGGGGGGTCACAGATACGCAGTATTTT. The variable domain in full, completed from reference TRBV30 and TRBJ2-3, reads SQTIHQWPATLVQPVGSPLSLECTVEGTSNPNLYWYRQAAGRGLQLLFYSVGIGQISSEVPQNLSASRPQDRQFILSSKKLLLSDSGFYLCAWRGGVTDTQYFGPGTRLTVL.

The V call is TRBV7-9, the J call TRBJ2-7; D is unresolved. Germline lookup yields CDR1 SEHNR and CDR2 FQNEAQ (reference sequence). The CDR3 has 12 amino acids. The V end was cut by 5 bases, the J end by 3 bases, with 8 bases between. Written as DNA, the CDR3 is TGTGCCAGCAGCCGCTTGAACTACGAGCAGTACTTC. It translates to CASSRLNYEQYF.

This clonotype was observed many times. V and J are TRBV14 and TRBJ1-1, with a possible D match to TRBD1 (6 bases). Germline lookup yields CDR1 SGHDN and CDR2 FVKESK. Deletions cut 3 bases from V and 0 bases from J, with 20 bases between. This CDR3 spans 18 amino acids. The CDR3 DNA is TGTGCCAGCAGCCAGGGTTATGGACAGAGCCCTATGAACACTGAAGCTTTCTTT. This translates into CASSQGYGQSPMNTEAFF.

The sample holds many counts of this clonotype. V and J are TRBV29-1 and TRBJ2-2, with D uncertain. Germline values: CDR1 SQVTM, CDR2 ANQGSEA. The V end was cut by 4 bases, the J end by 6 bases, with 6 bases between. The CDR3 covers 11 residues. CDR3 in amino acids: CSVAGPGELFF. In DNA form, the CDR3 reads TGCAGCGTTGCCGGGCCCGGGGAGCTGTTTTTT.

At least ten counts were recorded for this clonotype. Written as DNA, the CDR3 is TGTGCCAGCAGCCTGGATTTAAATCAGCCCCAGCATTTT. This gives the protein CASSLDLNQPQHF. The chain is built from TRBV11-2 and TRBJ1-5, with D unresolved. The germline V gene encodes CDR1 SGHAT and CDR2 FQNNGV. Trimming took off 5 bases at V and 4 bases at J, with 9 bases between the two ends. This CDR3 has 13 residues.

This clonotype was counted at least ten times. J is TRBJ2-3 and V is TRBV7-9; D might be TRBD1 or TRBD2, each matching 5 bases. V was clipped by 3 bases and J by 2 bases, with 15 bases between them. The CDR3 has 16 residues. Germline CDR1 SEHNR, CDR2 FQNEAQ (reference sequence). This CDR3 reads CASSLGRTLNTDTQYF. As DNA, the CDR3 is TGTGCCAGCAGCTTGGGACGGACCCTAAACACAGATACGCAGTATTTT.

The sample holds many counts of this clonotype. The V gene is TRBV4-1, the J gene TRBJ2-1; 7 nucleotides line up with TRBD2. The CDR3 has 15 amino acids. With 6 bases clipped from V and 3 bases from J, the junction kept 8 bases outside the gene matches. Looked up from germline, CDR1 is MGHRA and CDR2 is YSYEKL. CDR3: CASSYASGLYNEQFF. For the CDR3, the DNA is TGCGCCAGCAGTTATGCTAGCGGTCTCTACAATGAGCAGTTCTTC.

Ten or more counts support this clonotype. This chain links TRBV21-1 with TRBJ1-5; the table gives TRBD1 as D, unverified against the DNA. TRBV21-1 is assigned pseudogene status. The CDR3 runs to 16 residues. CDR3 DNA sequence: TGTGCCAGCAGCGCACCGGGACAGGGAGACATTCAGCCCCAGCATTTT. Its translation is CASSAPGQGDIQPQHF.

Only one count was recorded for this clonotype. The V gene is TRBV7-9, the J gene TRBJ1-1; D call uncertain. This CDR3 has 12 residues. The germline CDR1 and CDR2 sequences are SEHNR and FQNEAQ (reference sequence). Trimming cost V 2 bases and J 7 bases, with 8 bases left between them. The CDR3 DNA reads TGTGCCAGCAGCTTAAAGTCAAATGAAGCTTTCTTT. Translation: CASSLKSNEAFF. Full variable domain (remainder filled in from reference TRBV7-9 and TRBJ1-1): DTGVSQNPRHKITKRGQNVTFRCDPISEHNRLYWYRQTLGQGPEFLTYFQNEAQLEKSRLLSDRFSAERPKGSFSTLEIQRTEQGDSAMYLCASSLKSNEAFFGQGTRLTVV.

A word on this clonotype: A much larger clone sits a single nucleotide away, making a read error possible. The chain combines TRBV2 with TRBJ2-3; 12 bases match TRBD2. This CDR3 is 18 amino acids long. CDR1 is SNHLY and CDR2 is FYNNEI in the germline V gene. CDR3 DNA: TGTGTCAGCAGTCCTTTCCGGACTAGCGGGATAAGCACAGATACGCAGTATTTT. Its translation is CVSSPFRTSGISTDTQYF.

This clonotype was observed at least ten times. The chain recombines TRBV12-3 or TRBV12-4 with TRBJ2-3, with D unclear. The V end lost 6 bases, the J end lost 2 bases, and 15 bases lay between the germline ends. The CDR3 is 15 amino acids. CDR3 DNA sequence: TGTGCCAGCAGCTTTGCTGTTTCCCCCACAGATACGCAGTATTTT. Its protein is CASSFAVSPTDTQYF.